This T cell receptor (beta chain) is drawn from a study of Graves' ophthalmopathy and Graves' hyperthyroidism. V gave up 4 bases and J gave up 7 bases; unmatched junction bases: 6. The germline gives CDR1 SGHTA, CDR2 FQGNSA. The CDR3 runs to 15 residues. New diagnoses, under 2 months' duration, and ages 18 to 65 characterized the hyperthyroidism patients. RNA served as the template for amplifying TCR beta CDR3 regions. HTBI primers were used in a first-round RT-PCR, which preceded a second-round multiplex PCR. Using its own MiXCR run on the multiplex PCR reads, TCRdb lists one record per CDR3 protein. The sample consists of around 1.1 million distinct CDR3 sequences, 35% to 40% of them appearing once.

The chain couples TRBV7-2 to TRBJ2-7, with 14 bases aligning to TRBD2. Material for sequencing was peripheral blood or thyroid tissue (not recorded which). The TCR comes from an adult man with Graves' hyperthyroidism. The CDR3 DNA follows: TGTGCCAGCAGCTCCGGACTAGCGGGAGGAGTTGAGCAGTACTTC. As protein: CASSSGLAGGVEQYF. The variable domain in full, with the rest retrieved from reference TRBV7-2 and TRBJ2-7, is GAGVSQSPSNKVTEKGKDVELRCDPISGHTALYWYRQSLGQGLEFLIYFQGNSAPDKSGLPSDRFSAERTGGSVSTLTIQRTQQEDSAVYLCASSSGLAGGVEQYFGPGTRLTVT.